In this sample, the clone carrying this TCR beta chain turned up once. Its target is not known. The CDR3 covers 17 residues. CDR1 is LNHNV, CDR2 YYDKDF, per germline (reference sequence). Trimming stripped 0 bases from V and 0 bases from J, with 11 bases between. The data are from a study of lymphopenia after photon versus proton radiotherapy. Points from the study as a whole: Only patients who died were analyzed for survival; proton advantage is unproven. Proton therapy kept repertoires fairly stable, unlike photons, which gained effector/memory cells.

TCRdb's table, derived via immunoSEQ multiplex PCR, lists solely in-frame clones and lacks some. Among tens of thousands of clones listed, about 83% were seen once. The clonotype comes from a woman between 55 and 75 years old with cholangiocarcinoma. Some clones in this sample may be carry-over from other donors' samples. Here the sequenced sample was peripheral blood, taken from a patient treated with proton-based radiotherapy. This chain joins TRBV15 and TRBJ2-2; D not resolved. CDR3 sequence (DNA): TGTGCCACCAGCAGAGATTGGAGACACCCGAACACCGGGGAGCTGTTTTTT. This encodes CATSRDWRHPNTGELFF.